A single sample is the source of the 27 T cell receptor beta chains below, sequenced in a study of glioma-infiltrating T cells after dendritic cell vaccination. The time point is: after dendritic cell vaccination, including at tumor progression/relapse. Profiled with immunoSEQ multiplex PCR; TCRdb holds only in-frame clones, not every one. The sample includes more than 95,000 clones, around 87% seen only once; the top ten take 2.5% to 3.5%. The specimen was blood, collected after dendritic cell vaccination. The receptors derive from a human donor with glioblastoma.

The chain uses TRBV7-2 and TRBJ1-1, with D uncertain. CDR3 length: 14 amino acids. Per germline, CDR1 SGHTA and CDR2 FQGNSA. V dropped 0 bases and J dropped 1 base, with 6 bases sitting between them. CDR3 residues: CASSLASGNTEAFF. The CDR3 DNA sequence: TGTGCCAGCAGCTTAGCGAGCGGGAACACTGAAGCTTTCTTT.

The rearrangement links TRBV29-1 to TRBJ2-7; D ambiguous. The CDR3 consists of 11 residues. CDR1 and CDR2 from the germline V gene are SQVTM and ANQGSEA. V lost 4 bases and J lost 2, with 6 bases in between. The CDR3 DNA sequence: TGCAGCGTTGCGGTCCCCTACGAGCAGTACTTC. Encoded protein: CSVAVPYEQYF.

In its sample, this clone was seen once. J is TRBJ2-5 and V is TRBV7-3, with TRBD1 as a possible D gene (7 bases). This CDR3 is built from 14 residues. The V and J ends lost 5 bases and 3 bases respectively, with 13 bases between them. CDR1 is SGHTA and CDR2 is FQGTGA in the germline V gene. CDR3 sequence: CASSPGGMEETQYF. Written as DNA, the CDR3 is TGTGCCAGCAGCCCAGGGGGGATGGAAGAGACCCAGTACTTC.

V usage is TRBV11-3 and J usage is TRBJ2-5; no definite D call. The CDR3 runs to 13 residues. Germline V gives CDR1 SGHNT, CDR2 YENEEA. Trimming removed 0 bases at V and 5 bases at J, with 7 bases between. This CDR3 is CASSLEVRETQYF. CDR3 in DNA: TGTGCCAGCAGCTTAGAAGTTCGGGAGACCCAGTACTTC.

V is TRBV18 and J is TRBJ2-7; D may be TRBD1 (6 bases). Germline V lookup: CDR1 KGHSH, CDR2 LQKENI. V gave up 6 bases and J gave up 0 bases, with 9 bases separating them. The CDR3 loop spans 13 amino acids. The CDR3 sequence is CASSPDSSYEQYF. The CDR3 nucleotides are TGTGCCAGCTCCCCGGACAGCTCCTACGAGCAGTACTTC.

This sequence joins TRBV15 and TRBJ2-5; 13 nucleotides line up with TRBD2. Trimming at V came to 1 base and at J to 6 bases, leaving 2 bases not matched to a gene. CDR3 length: 15 residues. Germline V gene data show CDR1 as LNHNV and CDR2 as YYDKDF (reference sequence). CDR3 nucleotides: TGTGCCACCAGCAGAGCACTAGCGGGGGGGAAGACCCAGTACTTC. This translates into CATSRALAGGKTQYF.

Notes on this clone: Relative to the germline gene, one junction end is altered; a read error may explain this. V is TRBV6-1 and J is TRBJ1-5; D uncertain. Germline-derived CDR1 and CDR2 are MNHNS and SASEGT. This CDR3 contains 13 residues. CDR3 bases: TGTGCCATCAGTGACCCCGGGAATCAGCCCCAGCATTTT. Its protein is CAISDPGNQPQHF.

The chain employs TRBV5-4 and TRBJ1-2; TRBD1 is a possible D gene (5 bases). Deletions cut 1 base from V and 0 bases from J, with 19 bases between. CDR1 is SGHNT, CDR2 YYREEE, per germline (reference sequence). This CDR3 has 18 residues. CDR3 amino acids: CASSLLGQGAHSNYGYTF. For the CDR3, the DNA is TGTGCCAGCAGCTTGCTCGGGCAGGGTGCCCACTCTAACTATGGCTACACCTTC.

The chain uses TRBV19 and TRBJ1-4; the D gene is possibly TRBD1 (5 bases). Trimming stripped 3 bases from V and 5 bases from J, with 16 bases between. Germline lookup yields CDR1 LNHDA and CDR2 SQIVND (reference sequence). This CDR3 region has 16 residues. CDR3 protein: CASSIFSPGENEKLFF. Written as DNA, the CDR3 is TGTGCCAGTAGTATTTTTAGTCCGGGGGAAAATGAAAAACTGTTTTTT.

The chain links TRBV7-2 to TRBJ1-2; 8 bases are shared with TRBD1. V lost 1 base to trimming and J lost 6 bases; unmatched junction nucleotides: 1. The CDR3 is 13 amino acids. From germline, CDR1 is SGHTA and CDR2 FQGNSA. The DNA of the CDR3 is TGTGCCAGCAGCTTAGGGACAGGGAATGGCTACACCTTC. This encodes CASSLGTGNGYTF.

The chain has TRBV19 and TRBJ1-5; 9 bases map to TRBD1. The V and J ends lost 5 bases and 11 bases, in that order; junction bases with no gene match: 13. The germline gives CDR1 LNHDA, CDR2 SQIVND (reference sequence). The length of the CDR3 is 15 residues. The CDR3 is CASSAGTGRTRAQHF. Here the CDR3 DNA reads TGTGCCAGTAGTGCCGGGACAGGGCGTACTAGGGCCCAGCATTTT.

The count of this clone is one. CDR3 nucleotides: TGCGCCAGCAGCCAAGGACTAGCGCCCGACTACGAGCAGTACTTC. As protein: CASSQGLAPDYEQYF. V is TRBV4-1 and J is TRBJ2-7; TRBD2 matches at 8 bases. Germline V lookup: CDR1 MGHRA, CDR2 YSYEKL. CDR3 length: 15 amino acids. V shed 1 base, J shed 3 bases, and the junction held 5 bases outside the gene matches.

The genes are TRBV2 and TRBJ2-2, with D tentatively TRBD1 (6 bases). Germline V gene data show CDR1 as SNHLY and CDR2 as FYNNEI. This CDR3 region has 14 residues. Trimming removed 6 bases from V and 3 bases from J, with 11 bases in between. The DNA of the CDR3 is TGTGCCAGCAGCGCACAGGGAGACACCGGGGAGCTGTTTTTT. It yields the protein CASSAQGDTGELFF.

V usage is TRBV20-1 and J usage is TRBJ2-1; no definite D call. Germline lookup yields CDR1 DFQATT and CDR2 SNEGSKA (reference sequence). V gave up 5 bases and J gave up 1 base, with 3 bases separating them. The CDR3 has 11 residues. CDR3 DNA sequence: TGCAGTGCTTCTTCCTACAATGAGCAGTTCTTC. Protein sequence: CSASSYNEQFF.

The chain combines TRBV9 with TRBJ2-7; the match to TRBD2 covers 9 bases. Germline V gives CDR1 SGDLS, CDR2 YYNGEE. The CDR3 consists of 16 residues. V trimming: 2 bases; J trimming: 0 bases; junction bases outside the gene matches: 6. CDR3 sequence (DNA): TGTGCCAGCAGCGTTAGTCCTAGCGGGGACTCCTACGAGCAGTACTTC. Protein sequence: CASSVSPSGDSYEQYF. The full variable domain, its missing parts supplied by reference TRBV9 and TRBJ2-7, is DSGVTQTPKHLITATGQRVTLRCSPRSGDLSVYWYQQSLDQGLQFLIQYYNGEERAKGNILERFSAQQFPDLHSELNLSSLELGDSALYFCASSVSPSGDSYEQYFGPGTRLTVT.

V is TRBV7-2 and J is TRBJ2-1, with 12 bases lining up with TRBD2. The CDR3 spans 15 residues. In germline, CDR1 is SGHTA, CDR2 FQGNSA. V dropped 4 bases and J dropped 6; count of bases not matched to a gene: 4. In nucleotides, the CDR3 is TGTGCCAGCAGCTCTAAACTAGCGGGGGGCAATGAGCAGTTCTTC. Translated, it gives CASSSKLAGGNEQFF.

The rearrangement links TRBV29-1 to TRBJ2-3; 7 nucleotides align to TRBD2. The V segment lost 4 bases and the J segment 5 bases; nucleotides outside the gene matches: 6. The CDR3 loop spans 13 amino acids. The germline CDR1 and CDR2 sequences are SQVTM and ANQGSEA. The CDR3 is CSVGDYLIDTQYF. The CDR3 DNA reads as TGCAGCGTTGGGGACTATCTAATAGATACGCAGTATTTT.

This sequence joins TRBV29-1 and TRBJ2-1; 8 nucleotides match TRBD2. The CDR3 contains 15 residues. Losses at the gene ends were 4 bases for V and 3 bases for J; bases not matched to a gene: 8. The germline gives CDR1 SQVTM, CDR2 ANQGSEA. This chain's CDR3 is CSVARAGGNYNEQFF. CDR3 sequence (DNA): TGCAGCGTTGCTCGTGCGGGAGGCAACTACAATGAGCAGTTCTTC.

The chain employs TRBV9 and TRBJ1-3; perhaps TRBD1 as D (6 bases). V was clipped by 3 bases and J by 4 bases, with 14 bases between them. In germline, CDR1 is SGDLS, CDR2 YYNGEE. This CDR3 has 15 amino acids. The CDR3 DNA sequence: TGTGCCAGCAGCGACGGGGGGCAACAGGGAAACACCATATATTTT. Amino acids: CASSDGGQQGNTIYF.

This clone was picked up a small number of times. The chain joins TRBV30 to TRBJ1-6; 7 bases are a match to TRBD1. Trimming took 4 bases from V and 6 from J; bases not matched to a gene: 3. CDR1 GTSNPN and CDR2 SVGIG come from the germline V gene (reference sequence). The length of the CDR3 is 13 residues. Here the CDR3 reads CAWTTGFNSPLHF. CDR3 coding DNA: TGTGCCTGGACGACAGGGTTTAATTCACCCCTCCACTTT.

This chain connects TRBV5-1 to TRBJ2-3; 8 bases fit TRBD1. The germline V gene encodes CDR1 SGHRS and CDR2 YFSETQ. V shed 4 bases and J 4 bases; nucleotides not matched to a gene: 14. This CDR3 contains 17 residues. The CDR3 nucleotides read TGCGCCAGCAGCGGAATTCCGGGACAGGTTGGGTCAGATACGCAGTATTTT. This translates into CASSGIPGQVGSDTQYF.

The chain carries TRBV27 and TRBJ2-7, with 10 bases aligning to TRBD1. The CDR3 has 16 amino acids. V was clipped by 2 bases and J by 3 bases; unmatched bases: 7. The germline V gene encodes CDR1 MNHEY and CDR2 SMNVEV (reference sequence). CDR3 bases: TGTGCCAGCAGTTTAATTCCGGGACAGGGGATCTACGAGCAGTACTTC. This gives the protein CASSLIPGQGIYEQYF.

This chain connects TRBV7-2 to TRBJ2-7; 16 positions match TRBD2. V gave up 3 bases and J gave up 9 bases; unmatched junction bases: 5. This CDR3 contains 15 residues. Germline V gene lookup returns CDR1 SGHTA and CDR2 FQGNSA. CDR3 amino acids: CASSLEGLAGGGQYF. Written as DNA, the CDR3 is TGTGCCAGCAGCTTGGAGGGACTAGCGGGAGGGGGGCAGTACTTC.

The chain recombines TRBV30 with TRBJ1-3; D not certain. The germline CDR1 and CDR2 sequences are GTSNPN and SVGIG (reference sequence). The CDR3 consists of 13 residues. The ends were cut back, 5 bases at V and 1 base at J, with 9 bases in the middle. In DNA, the CDR3 is TGTGCCTGGGCCTCAGGTTCTGGAAACACCATATATTTT. Translation: CAWASGSGNTIYF. Using reference TRBV30 and TRBJ1-3 for the parts outside the CDR3, the full variable domain is SQTIHQWPATLVQPVGSPLSLECTVEGTSNPNLYWYRQAAGRGLQLLFYSVGIGQISSEVPQNLSASRPQDRQFILSSKKLLLSDSGFYLCAWASGSGNTIYFGEGSWLTVV.

The chain uses TRBV30 and TRBJ1-5; tentative D call: TRBD1 (5 bases). CDR1 GTSNPN and CDR2 SVGIG come from the germline V gene (reference sequence). This CDR3 is 13 amino acids long. V was trimmed by 5 bases and J by 4 bases, leaving 12 bases between them. The CDR3 is CAWSPGYNQPQHF. The CDR3 DNA sequence: TGTGCCTGGTCGCCAGGGTATAATCAGCCCCAGCATTTT.

The CDR3 nucleotides read TGTGCCAGCAGTTACGGGCAGGGTGACTATGGCTACACCTTC. It specifies CASSYGQGDYGYTF. This rearrangement joins TRBV6-6 to TRBJ1-2, with D perhaps TRBD1 (5 bases). Trimming removed 2 bases from V and 3 bases from J, with 10 bases in between. From germline, CDR1 is MNHNY and CDR2 SVGAGI (reference sequence). There are 14 residues in the CDR3.

In nucleotides, the CDR3 is TGTGCCAGCAGCGCACCGGGACAGGGTGTAAATGAGCAGTTCTTC. It is translated as CASSAPGQGVNEQFF. The rearrangement links TRBV9 to TRBJ2-1, with 9 bases aligning to TRBD1. This CDR3 has 15 amino acids. Trimming removed 3 bases from V and 7 bases from J; junction bases left unmatched: 8. The germline CDR1 and CDR2 sequences are SGDLS and YYNGEE. The variable domain in full, with the rest retrieved from reference TRBV9 and TRBJ2-1, is DSGVTQTPKHLITATGQRVTLRCSPRSGDLSVYWYQQSLDQGLQFLIQYYNGEERAKGNILERFSAQQFPDLHSELNLSSLELGDSALYFCASSAPGQGVNEQFFGPGTRLTVL.